This T cell receptor beta chain is drawn from a study of cytomegalovirus exposure and HLA in healthy donors. This clone occurred once. The PCR had 60 Vbeta and 13 Jbeta primers. Sequencing used immunoSEQ multiplex PCR; TCRdb keeps in-frame clones, though not all of them. The table lists roughly 150,000 clones, less than 85% of them singletons. Per the germline V gene, CDR1 is LNHDA and CDR2 is SQIVND (reference sequence). Unmatched junction bases numbered 8, after V lost 5 bases and J lost 7 bases. The CDR3 covers 15 residues. The rearrangement joins TRBV19 to TRBJ1-6, with 7 bases aligning to TRBD1. The sequencing sample was made of PBMCs. The sequence was collected from a woman aged 50 to 60 in good health and CMV-seropositive. CDR3 DNA: TGTGCCAGTAGTTCCCCGGACAGGAGGAATTCACCCCTCCACTTT. It specifies CASSSPDRRNSPLHF.